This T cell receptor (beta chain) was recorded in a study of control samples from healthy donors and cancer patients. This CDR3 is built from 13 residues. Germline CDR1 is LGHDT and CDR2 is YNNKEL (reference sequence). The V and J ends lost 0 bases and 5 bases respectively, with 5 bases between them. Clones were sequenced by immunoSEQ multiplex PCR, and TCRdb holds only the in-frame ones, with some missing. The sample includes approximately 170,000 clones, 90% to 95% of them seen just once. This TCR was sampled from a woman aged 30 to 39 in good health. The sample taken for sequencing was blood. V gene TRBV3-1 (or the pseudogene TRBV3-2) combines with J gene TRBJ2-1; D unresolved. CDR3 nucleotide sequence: TGTGCCAGCAGCCAAGATCCAGACAATGAGCAGTTCTTC. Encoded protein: CASSQDPDNEQFF.